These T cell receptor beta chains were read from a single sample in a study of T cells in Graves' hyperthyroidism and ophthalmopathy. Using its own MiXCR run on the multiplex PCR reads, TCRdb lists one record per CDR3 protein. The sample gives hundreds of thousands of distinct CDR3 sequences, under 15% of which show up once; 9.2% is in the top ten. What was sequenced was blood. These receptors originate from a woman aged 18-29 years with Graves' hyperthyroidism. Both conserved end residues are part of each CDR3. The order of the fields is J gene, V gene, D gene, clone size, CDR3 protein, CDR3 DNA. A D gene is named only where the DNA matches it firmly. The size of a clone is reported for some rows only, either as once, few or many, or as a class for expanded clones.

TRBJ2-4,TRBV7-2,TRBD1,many,CASSPAPGQYYLSVKNIQYF,TGTGCCAGCAGCCCAGCTCCGGGACAGTATTATCTCTCAGTCAAAAACATTCAGTACTTC
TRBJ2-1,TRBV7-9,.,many,CASSLVRVYLHNEQFF,TGTGCCAGCAGCTTAGTCAGGGTGTACCTACACAATGAGCAGTTCTTC
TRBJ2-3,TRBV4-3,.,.,CASSQERKLITDTQYF,TGCGCCAGCAGCCAAGAACGGAAGTTAATCACAGATACGCAGTATTTT
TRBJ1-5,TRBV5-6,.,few,CASSQGSQPQHF,TGTGCCAGCAGCCAGGGGAGCCAGCCCCAGCATTTT
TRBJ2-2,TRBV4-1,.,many,CASSQVDLGFTGELFF,TGCGCCAGCAGCCAAGTTGACCTGGGTTTCACCGGGGAGCTGTTTTTT
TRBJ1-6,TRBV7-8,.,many,CASRKAGDSPLHF,TGTGCCAGCAGAAAAGCGGGGGATTCACCCCTCCACTTT
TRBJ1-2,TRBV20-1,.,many,CSPLMTGTNYGYTF,TGCAGTCCCCTAATGACAGGCACTAACTATGGCTACACCTTC
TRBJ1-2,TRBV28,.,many,CASSPAPWQGYTF,TGTGCCAGCAGCCCGGCCCCGTGGCAGGGCTACACCTTC
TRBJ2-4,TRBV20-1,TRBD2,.,CSARGGGAGGRNIQYF,TGCAGTGCTAGAGGTGGGGGAGCGGGGGGAAGAAACATTCAGTACTTC
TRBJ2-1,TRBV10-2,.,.,CASSLTGGGGNEQFF,TGCGCCAGCAGTCTCACCGGTGGGGGCGGGAATGAGCAGTTCTTC
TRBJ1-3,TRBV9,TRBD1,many,CASSTSQGGENTIYF,TGTGCCAGCAGCACCTCACAGGGGGGAGAAAACACCATATATTTT
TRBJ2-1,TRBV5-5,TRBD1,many,CASSLDRRTGASSSYNEQFF,TGTGCCAGCAGCCTAGACCGTCGGACAGGGGCCTCAAGCTCCTACAATGAGCAGTTCTTC
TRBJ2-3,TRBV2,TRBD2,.,CASSEESGGRNTDTQYF,TGTGCCAGCAGTGAAGAATCTGGCGGGAGGAACACAGATACGCAGTATTTT
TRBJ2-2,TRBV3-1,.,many,CASSQVYTGELFF,TGTGCCAGCAGCCAAGTGTACACCGGGGAGCTGTTTTTT
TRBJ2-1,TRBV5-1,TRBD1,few,CASSLGDRNEQFF,TGCGCCAGCAGCTTGGGGGACAGAAATGAGCAGTTCTTC
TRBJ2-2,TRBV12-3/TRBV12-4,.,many,CASSLAGSGRTGELFF,TGTGCCAGCAGTTTAGCGGGTTCAGGGCGGACCGGGGAGCTGTTTTTT
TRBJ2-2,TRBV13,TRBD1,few,CASRLTGTHGSGELFF,TGTGCCAGCAGATTGACAGGGACCCACGGATCCGGGGAGCTGTTTTTT
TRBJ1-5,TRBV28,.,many,CASSFMGAGVQPQHF,TGTGCCAGCAGTTTTATGGGGGCGGGGGTACAGCCCCAGCATTTT
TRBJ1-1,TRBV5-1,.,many,CASSLTQGGTEAFF,TGCGCCAGCAGCTTGACCCAGGGAGGGACTGAAGCTTTCTTT
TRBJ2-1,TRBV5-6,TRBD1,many,CASGDRDEQFF,TGTGCCAGCGGCGACAGGGATGAGCAGTTCTTC
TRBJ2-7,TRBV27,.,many,CASSLPGGYYEQYF,TGTGCCAGCAGTTTACCGGGGGGCTACTACGAGCAGTACTTC
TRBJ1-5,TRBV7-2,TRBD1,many,CASTQTGFGNQPQHF,TGTGCCAGCACCCAGACAGGGTTTGGCAATCAGCCCCAGCATTTT
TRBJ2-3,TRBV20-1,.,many,CSASPLDDTQYF,TGCAGTGCTAGCCCGTTAGATGATACGCAGTATTTT
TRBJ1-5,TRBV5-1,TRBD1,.,CASSLEGQSGQPQHF,TGCGCCAGCAGCTTGGAGGGACAGTCGGGTCAGCCCCAGCATTTT
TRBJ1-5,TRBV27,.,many,CASSTAFNQPQHF,TGTGCCAGCAGTACAGCCTTCAATCAGCCCCAGCATTTT
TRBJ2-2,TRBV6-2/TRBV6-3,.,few,CASTALFPGTGNTGELFF,TGTGCCAGCACCGCACTCTTTCCCGGGACGGGGAACACCGGGGAGCTGTTTTTT
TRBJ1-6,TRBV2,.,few,CASRKSGKISSYNSPLHF,TGTGCCAGCCGGAAATCCGGAAAAATAAGCTCCTATAATTCACCCCTCCACTTT
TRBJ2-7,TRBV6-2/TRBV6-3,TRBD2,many,CASSHLGLAGSYEQYF,TGTGCCAGCAGTCACCTGGGACTAGCGGGATCATACGAGCAGTACTTC
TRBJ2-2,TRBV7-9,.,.,CAIHPGTFNTGELFF,TGTGCCATCCACCCCGGGACTTTTAACACCGGGGAGCTGTTTTTT
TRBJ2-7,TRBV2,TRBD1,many,CASSESGTGTYEQYF,TGTGCCAGCAGTGAGTCCGGGACAGGGACCTACGAGCAGTACTTC
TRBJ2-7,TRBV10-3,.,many,CAISDPREGPYEQYF,TGTGCCATCAGTGACCCGAGAGAGGGCCCCTACGAGCAGTACTTC
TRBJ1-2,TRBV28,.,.,CASSYLDGYTF,TGTGCCAGCAGTTACCTCGATGGCTACACCTTC
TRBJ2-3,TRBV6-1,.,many,CASRKDPPYTDTQYF,TGTGCCAGCAGGAAAGACCCACCATACACAGATACGCAGTATTTT
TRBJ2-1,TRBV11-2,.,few,CASSLEFGQVLYNEQFF,TGTGCCAGCAGCTTAGAATTCGGTCAGGTCCTCTACAATGAGCAGTTCTTC
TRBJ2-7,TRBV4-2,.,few,CASSQRDGASEQYF,TGTGCCAGCAGCCAGCGGGACGGCGCCTCCGAGCAGTACTTC
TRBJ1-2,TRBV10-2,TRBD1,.,CASRTGTEHTF,TGCGCCAGCAGAACCGGGACAGAGCATACCTTC
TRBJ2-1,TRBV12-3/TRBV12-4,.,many,CASRKTQVVYNEQFF,TGTGCCAGCAGAAAGACACAGGTAGTCTACAATGAGCAGTTCTTC
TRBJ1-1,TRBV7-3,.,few,CASSPPGREGSTEAFF,TGTGCCAGCAGCCCCCCGGGACGTGAGGGCTCTACTGAAGCTTTCTTT
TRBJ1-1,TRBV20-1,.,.,CSARDPGRGEETEAFF,TGCAGTGCTAGGGACCCGGGGAGGGGGGAAGAAACTGAAGCTTTCTTT
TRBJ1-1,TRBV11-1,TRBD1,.,CASRSGQGVLRTEAFF,TGTGCCAGCAGATCCGGACAGGGGGTTCTTAGGACTGAAGCTTTCTTT
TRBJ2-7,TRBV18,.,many,CASSPPSAAEYEQYF,TGTGCCAGCTCACCACCGTCCGCGGCAGAGTACGAGCAGTACTTC
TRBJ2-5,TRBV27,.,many,CASSLSGAAGRETQYF,TGTGCCAGCAGTTTATCTGGGGCGGCCGGACGAGAGACCCAGTACTTC